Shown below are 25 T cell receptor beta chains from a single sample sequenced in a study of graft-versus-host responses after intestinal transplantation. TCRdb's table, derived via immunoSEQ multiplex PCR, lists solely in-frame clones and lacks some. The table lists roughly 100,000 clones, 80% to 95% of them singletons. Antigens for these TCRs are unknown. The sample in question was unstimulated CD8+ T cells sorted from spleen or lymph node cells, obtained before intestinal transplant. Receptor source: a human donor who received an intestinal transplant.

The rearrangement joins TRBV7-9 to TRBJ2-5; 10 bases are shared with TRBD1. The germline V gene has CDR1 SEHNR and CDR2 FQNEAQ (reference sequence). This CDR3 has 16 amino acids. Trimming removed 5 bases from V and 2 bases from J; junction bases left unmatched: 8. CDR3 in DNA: TGTGCCAGCAGCGACCAGGGACAGGGGCTACAAGAGACCCAGTACTTC. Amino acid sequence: CASSDQGQGLQETQYF. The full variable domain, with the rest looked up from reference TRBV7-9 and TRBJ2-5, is DTGVSQNPRHKITKRGQNVTFRCDPISEHNRLYWYRQTLGQGPEFLTYFQNEAQLEKSRLLSDRFSAERPKGSFSTLEIQRTEQGDSAMYLCASSDQGQGLQETQYFGPGTRLLVL.

CDR3 bases: TGCGCCAGCAGTCTCGAGTCGGGGACCGAAGCTTTCTTT. Amino acid sequence: CASSLESGTEAFF. The chain couples TRBV10-2 to TRBJ1-1; possibly TRBD1 for D (5 bases). Between the trimmed V and J ends, which lost 5 bases and 8 bases, there was a span of 15 bases. This CDR3 has 13 residues. The germline gives CDR1 WSHSY, CDR2 SAAADI.

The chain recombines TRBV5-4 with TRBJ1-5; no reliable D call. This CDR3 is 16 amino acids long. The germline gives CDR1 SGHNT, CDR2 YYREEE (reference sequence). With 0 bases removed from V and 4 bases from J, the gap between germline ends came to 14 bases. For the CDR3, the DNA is TGTGCCAGCAGCTTGGCCAATCGTGAAAGGAATCAGCCCCAGCATTTT. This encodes CASSLANRERNQPQHF.

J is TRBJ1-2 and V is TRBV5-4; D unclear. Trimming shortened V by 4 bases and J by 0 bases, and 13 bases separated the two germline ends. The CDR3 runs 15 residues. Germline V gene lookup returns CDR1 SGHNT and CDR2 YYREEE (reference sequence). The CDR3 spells CASSPDRLANYGYTF. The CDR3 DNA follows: TGTGCCAGCAGCCCGGACCGGTTAGCTAACTATGGCTACACCTTC.

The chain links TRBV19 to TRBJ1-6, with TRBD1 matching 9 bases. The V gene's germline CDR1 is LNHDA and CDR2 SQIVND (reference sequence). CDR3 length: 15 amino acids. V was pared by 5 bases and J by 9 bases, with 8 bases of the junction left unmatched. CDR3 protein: CASSPSGQGTSPLHF. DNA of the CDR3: TGTGCCAGTAGTCCCTCGGGACAGGGAACTTCACCCCTCCACTTT.

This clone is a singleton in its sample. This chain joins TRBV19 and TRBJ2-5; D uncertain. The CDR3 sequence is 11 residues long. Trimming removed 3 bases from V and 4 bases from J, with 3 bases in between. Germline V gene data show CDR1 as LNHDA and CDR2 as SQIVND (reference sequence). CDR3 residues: CASSIAETQYF. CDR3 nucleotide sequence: TGTGCCAGTAGTATCGCAGAGACCCAGTACTTC.

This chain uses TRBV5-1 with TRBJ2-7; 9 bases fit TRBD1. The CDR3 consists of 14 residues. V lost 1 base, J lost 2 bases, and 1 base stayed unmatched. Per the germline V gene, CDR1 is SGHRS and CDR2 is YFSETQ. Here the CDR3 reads CASSLTGGPYEQYF. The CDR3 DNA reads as TGCGCCAGCAGCTTGACAGGGGGCCCCTACGAGCAGTACTTC.

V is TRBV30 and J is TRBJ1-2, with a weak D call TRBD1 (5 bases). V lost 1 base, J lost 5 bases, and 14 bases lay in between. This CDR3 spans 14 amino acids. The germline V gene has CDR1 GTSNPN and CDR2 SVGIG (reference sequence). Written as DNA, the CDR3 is TGTGCCTGGAGTGGGGCTCGGGACCTTTATGGCTACACCTTC. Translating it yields CAWSGARDLYGYTF.

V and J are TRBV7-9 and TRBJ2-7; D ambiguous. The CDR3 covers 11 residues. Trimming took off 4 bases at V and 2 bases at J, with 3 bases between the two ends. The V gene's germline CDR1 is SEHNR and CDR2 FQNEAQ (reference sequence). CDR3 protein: CASSSAYEQYF. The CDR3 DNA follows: TGTGCCAGCAGCTCCGCCTACGAGCAGTACTTC. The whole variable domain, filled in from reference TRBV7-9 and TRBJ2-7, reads DTGVSQNPRHKITKRGQNVTFRCDPISEHNRLYWYRQTLGQGPEFLTYFQNEAQLEKSRLLSDRFSAERPKGSFSTLEIQRTEQGDSAMYLCASSSAYEQYFGPGTRLTVT.

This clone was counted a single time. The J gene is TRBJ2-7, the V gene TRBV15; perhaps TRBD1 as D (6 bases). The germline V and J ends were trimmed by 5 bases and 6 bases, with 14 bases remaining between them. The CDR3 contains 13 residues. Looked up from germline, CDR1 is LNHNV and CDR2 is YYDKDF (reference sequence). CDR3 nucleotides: TGTGCCACCAGCGGACTGGGACACGGCGAGCAGTACTTC. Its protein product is CATSGLGHGEQYF.

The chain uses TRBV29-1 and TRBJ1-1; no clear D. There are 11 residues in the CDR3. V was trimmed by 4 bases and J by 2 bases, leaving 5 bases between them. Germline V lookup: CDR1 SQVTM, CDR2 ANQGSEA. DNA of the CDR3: TGCAGCGTTGCCCATAACACTGAAGCTTTCTTT. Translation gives CSVAHNTEAFF.

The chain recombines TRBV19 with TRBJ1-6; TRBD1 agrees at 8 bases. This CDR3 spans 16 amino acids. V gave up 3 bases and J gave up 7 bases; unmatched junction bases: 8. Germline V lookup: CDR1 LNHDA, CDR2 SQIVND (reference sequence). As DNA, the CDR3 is TGTGCCAGTAGTATTGACCCGACAGGGGCGAATTCACCCCTCCACTTT. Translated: CASSIDPTGANSPLHF.

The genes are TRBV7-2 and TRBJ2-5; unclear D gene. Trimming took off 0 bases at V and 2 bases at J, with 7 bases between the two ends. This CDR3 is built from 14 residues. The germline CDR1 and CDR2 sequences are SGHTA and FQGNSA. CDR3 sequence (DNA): TGTGCCAGCAGCTTAGCGGGTTCACAAGAGACCCAGTACTTC. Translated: CASSLAGSQETQYF. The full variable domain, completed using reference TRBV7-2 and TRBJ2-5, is GAGVSQSPSNKVTEKGKDVELRCDPISGHTALYWYRQSLGQGLEFLIYFQGNSAPDKSGLPSDRFSAERTGGSVSTLTIQRTQQEDSAVYLCASSLAGSQETQYFGPGTRLLVL.

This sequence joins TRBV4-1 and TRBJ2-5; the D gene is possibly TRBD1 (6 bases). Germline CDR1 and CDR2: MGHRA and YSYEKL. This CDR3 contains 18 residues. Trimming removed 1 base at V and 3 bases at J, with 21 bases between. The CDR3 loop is CASSQGPLRGRWEETQYF. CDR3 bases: TGCGCCAGCAGCCAAGGACCCCTCAGGGGCCGTTGGGAAGAGACCCAGTACTTC.

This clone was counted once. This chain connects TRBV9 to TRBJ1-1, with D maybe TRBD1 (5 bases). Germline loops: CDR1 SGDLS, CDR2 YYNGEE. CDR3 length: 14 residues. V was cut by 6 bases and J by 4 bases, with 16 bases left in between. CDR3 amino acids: CASTPWGDGTEAFF. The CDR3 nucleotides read TGTGCCAGCACCCCATGGGGGGATGGCACTGAAGCTTTCTTT.

In DNA form, the CDR3 reads TGTGCCAGCAGCAGCGGACTAGCCCGCTACGAGCAGTACTTC. Amino acid sequence: CASSSGLARYEQYF. The chain couples TRBV2 to TRBJ2-7, with TRBD2 identical over 8 bases. Germline values: CDR1 SNHLY, CDR2 FYNNEI. The V gene end was trimmed by 6 bases and the J gene end by 3 bases; junction bases not matched to a gene: 7. The CDR3 has 14 residues.

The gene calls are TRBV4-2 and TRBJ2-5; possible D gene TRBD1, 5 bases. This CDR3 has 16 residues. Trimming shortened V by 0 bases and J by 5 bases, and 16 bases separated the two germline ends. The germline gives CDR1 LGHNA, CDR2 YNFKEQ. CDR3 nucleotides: TGTGCCAGCAGCCAAGATCCGCTGCAGGGATGGGAGACCCAGTACTTC. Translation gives CASSQDPLQGWETQYF.

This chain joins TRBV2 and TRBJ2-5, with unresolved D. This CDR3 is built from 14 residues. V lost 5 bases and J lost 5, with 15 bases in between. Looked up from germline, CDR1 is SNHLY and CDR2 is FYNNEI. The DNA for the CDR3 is TGTGCCAGCAGTTCTTACCCACGGTCGGAGACCCAGTACTTC. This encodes CASSSYPRSETQYF.

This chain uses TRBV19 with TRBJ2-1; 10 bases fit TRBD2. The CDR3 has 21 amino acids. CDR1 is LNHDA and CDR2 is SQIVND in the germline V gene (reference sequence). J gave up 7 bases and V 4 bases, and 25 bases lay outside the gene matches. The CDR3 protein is CASSTLGGDSGGPRVGNEQFF. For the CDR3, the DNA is TGTGCCAGTAGTACCCTGGGGGGCGATAGCGGGGGGCCCCGAGTGGGGAATGAGCAGTTCTTC.

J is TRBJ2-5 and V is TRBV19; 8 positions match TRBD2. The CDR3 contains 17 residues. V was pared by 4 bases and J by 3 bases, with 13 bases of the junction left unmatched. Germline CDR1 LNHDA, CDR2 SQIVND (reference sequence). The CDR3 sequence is CASSNPQAGGREETQYF. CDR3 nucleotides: TGTGCCAGTAGTAACCCCCAGGCGGGGGGAAGGGAAGAGACCCAGTACTTC.

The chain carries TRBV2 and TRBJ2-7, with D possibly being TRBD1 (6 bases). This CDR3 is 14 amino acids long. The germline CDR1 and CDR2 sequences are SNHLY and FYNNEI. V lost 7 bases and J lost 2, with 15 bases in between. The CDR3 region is CASNHMDRPYEQYF. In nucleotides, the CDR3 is TGTGCCAGCAACCATATGGACAGACCCTACGAGCAGTACTTC.

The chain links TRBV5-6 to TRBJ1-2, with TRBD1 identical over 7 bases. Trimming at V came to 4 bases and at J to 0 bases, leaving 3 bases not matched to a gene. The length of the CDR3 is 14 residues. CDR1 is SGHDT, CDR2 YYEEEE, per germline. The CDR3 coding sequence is TGTGCCAGCAGCCAGGGACAGTCTAACTATGGCTACACCTTC. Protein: CASSQGQSNYGYTF.

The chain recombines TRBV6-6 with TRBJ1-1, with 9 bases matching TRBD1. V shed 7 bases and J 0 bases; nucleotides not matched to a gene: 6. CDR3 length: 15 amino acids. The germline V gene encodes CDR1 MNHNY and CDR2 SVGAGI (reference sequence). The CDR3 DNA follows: TGTGCCAGCAACGAACAGGGGGCCATGAACACTGAAGCTTTCTTT. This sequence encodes CASNEQGAMNTEAFF.

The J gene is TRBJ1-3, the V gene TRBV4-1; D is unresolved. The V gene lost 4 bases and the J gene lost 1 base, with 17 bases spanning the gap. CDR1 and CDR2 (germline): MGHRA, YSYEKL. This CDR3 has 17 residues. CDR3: CASSPTGALFSGNTIYF. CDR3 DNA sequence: TGCGCCAGCAGCCCCACGGGAGCCCTTTTTTCTGGAAACACCATATATTTT.

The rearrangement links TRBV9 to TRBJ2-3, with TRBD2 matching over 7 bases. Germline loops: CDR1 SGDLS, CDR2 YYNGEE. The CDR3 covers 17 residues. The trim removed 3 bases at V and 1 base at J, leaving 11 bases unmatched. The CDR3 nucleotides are TGTGCCAGCAGCGAACTCGCTCTAGCGGTGGGCACAGATACGCAGTATTTT. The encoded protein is CASSELALAVGTDTQYF. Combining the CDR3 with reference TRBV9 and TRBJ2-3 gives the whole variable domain DSGVTQTPKHLITATGQRVTLRCSPRSGDLSVYWYQQSLDQGLQFLIQYYNGEERAKGNILERFSAQQFPDLHSELNLSSLELGDSALYFCASSELALAVGTDTQYFGPGTRLTVL.